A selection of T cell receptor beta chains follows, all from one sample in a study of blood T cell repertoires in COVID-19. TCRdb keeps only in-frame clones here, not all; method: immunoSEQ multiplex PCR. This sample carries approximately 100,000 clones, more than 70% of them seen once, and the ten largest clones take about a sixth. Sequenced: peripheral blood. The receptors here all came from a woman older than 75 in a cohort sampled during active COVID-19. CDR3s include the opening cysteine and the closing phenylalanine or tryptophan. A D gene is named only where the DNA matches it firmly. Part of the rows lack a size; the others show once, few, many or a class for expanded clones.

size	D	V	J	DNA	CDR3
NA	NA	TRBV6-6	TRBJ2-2	TGTGCCAGCAGTTACGGCCGGGTGCGGGCAGGGGAGCTGTTTTTT	CASSYGRVRAGELFF
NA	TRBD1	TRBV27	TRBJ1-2	TGTGCCAGCAGTATCGACAAAGGGGGCGGCTACACCTTC	CASSIDKGGGYTF
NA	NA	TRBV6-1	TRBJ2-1	TGTGCCAGCAGTGAGGGCTATGAGCAGTTCTTC	CASSEGYEQFF
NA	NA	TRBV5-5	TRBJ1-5	TGTGCCAGCAGCTTGAGGGGAGGGGCCAGCACCTCTAATCAGCCCCAGCATTTT	CASSLRGGASTSNQPQHF
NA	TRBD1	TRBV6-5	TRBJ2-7	TGTGCCAGCAGAAACAGGGGGGTCTACGAGCAGTACTTC	CASRNRGVYEQYF
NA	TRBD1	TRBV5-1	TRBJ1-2	TGCGCCAGCAGCGTGACAGGGTTTAACTATGGCTACACCTTC	CASSVTGFNYGYTF
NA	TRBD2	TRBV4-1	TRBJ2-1	TGCGCCAGCAGCCAAGCCTTCGGCGGGGGGGGCAATGAGCAGTTCTTC	CASSQAFGGGGNEQFF
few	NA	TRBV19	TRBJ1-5	TGTGCCAGTAGTATAGCAGCGGTTTACAATCAGCCCCAGCATTTT	CASSIAAVYNQPQHF
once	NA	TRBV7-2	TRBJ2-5	TGTGCCAGCAGCCCAGGGGGGTTACAAGAGACCCAGTACTTC	CASSPGGLQETQYF
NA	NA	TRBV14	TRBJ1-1	TGTGCCAGCAGCCCCAGACTGGGTAACACTGAAGCTTTCTTT	CASSPRLGNTEAFF
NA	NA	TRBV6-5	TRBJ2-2	TGTGCCAGCAGTTACGCCAGAAGTAACACCGGGGAGCTGTTTTTT	CASSYARSNTGELFF
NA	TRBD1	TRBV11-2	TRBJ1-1	TGTGCCAGCAGCCATACAGGGGGGAGGACTGAAGCTTTCTTT	CASSHTGGRTEAFF
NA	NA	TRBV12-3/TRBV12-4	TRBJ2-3	TGTGCCAGCAGTTTAGGGGGGGCAGATACGCAGTATTTT	CASSLGGADTQYF
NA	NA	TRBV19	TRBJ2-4	TGTGCCAGTACGGGAGCTCCCAAAAACATTCAGTACTTC	CASTGAPKNIQYF
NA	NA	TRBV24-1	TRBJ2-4	TGTGCCACCAGTGATTCTAGCGTTGAAGCCAAAAACATTCAGTACTTC	CATSDSSVEAKNIQYF
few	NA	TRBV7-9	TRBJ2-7	TGTGCCAGCAGCTCCCACAGGCTCGAGCAGTACTTC	CASSSHRLEQYF
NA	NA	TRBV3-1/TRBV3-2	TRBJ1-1	TGTGCCAGCAGCCGGCCTGGGGGGTTTGGCACTGAAGCTTTCTTT	CASSRPGGFGTEAFF
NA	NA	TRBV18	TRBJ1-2	TGTGCCAGCTCACCACCCGCACAGGCTGATGGCTACACCTTC	CASSPPAQADGYTF
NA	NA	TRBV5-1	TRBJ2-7	TGCGCCAGCAGCTCAGAAGGACAGACCTACGAGCAGTACTTC	CASSSEGQTYEQYF
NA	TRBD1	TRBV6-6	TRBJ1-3	TGTGCCAGCAGTCCGACAGGGGGCTCCCCTGGAAACACCATATATTTT	CASSPTGGSPGNTIYF
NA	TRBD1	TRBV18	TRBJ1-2	TGTGCCAGCTCACCATCCCAGGACAGGGTCAATGGCTACACCTTC	CASSPSQDRVNGYTF
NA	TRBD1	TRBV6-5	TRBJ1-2	TGTGCCAGCAGGATACAGGGGGCTGCCCTCGGAGGCTACACCTTC	CASRIQGAALGGYTF
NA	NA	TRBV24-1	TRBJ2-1	TGTGCCACCAGTCTAGAGGCCAGGGTCGATGAGCAGTTCTTC	CATSLEARVDEQFF
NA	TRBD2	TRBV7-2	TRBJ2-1	TGTGCCAGCAGCTTAGAAGCAGCGGGAGGCGCCCTACGAAGGGAGCAGTTCTTC	CASSLEAAGGALRREQFF
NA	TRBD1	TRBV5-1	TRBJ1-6	TGCGCCAGCAGCGCTGGGACAGGGGAGAATTCACCCCTCCACTTT	CASSAGTGENSPLHF
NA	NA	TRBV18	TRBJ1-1	TGTGCCAGCTCACCGCTGGCAGGGGACATCACTGAAGCTTTCTTT	CASSPLAGDITEAFF
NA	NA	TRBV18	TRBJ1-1	TGTGCCAGCTCACTACAGGGTAAGGAGGCTTTCTTT	CASSLQGKEAFF
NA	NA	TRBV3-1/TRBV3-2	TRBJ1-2	TGTGCCAGCAGCCAACCGGGTTCCTATGGCTACACCTTC	CASSQPGSYGYTF
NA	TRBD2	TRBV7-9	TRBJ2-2	TGTGCCAGCAGCGGGGCTAGCGGGGGCACCGGGGAGCTGTTTTTT	CASSGASGGTGELFF
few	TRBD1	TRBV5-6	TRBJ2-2	TGTGCCAGCAGCCCAGGGGGGACAGGGATAGGGGAGCTGTTTTTT	CASSPGGTGIGELFF
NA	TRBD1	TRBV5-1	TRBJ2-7	TGCGCCAGCAGCTTCGACAGGGGGCCGTACGAGCAGTACTTC	CASSFDRGPYEQYF
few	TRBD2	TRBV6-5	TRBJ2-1	TGTGCCAGCAGTCCCCAGGCCGGGACTAGCAATGAGCAGTTCTTC	CASSPQAGTSNEQFF
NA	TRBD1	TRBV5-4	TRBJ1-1	TGTGCCAGCAGCTTCACAGGGGGCACTGAAGCTTTCTTT	CASSFTGGTEAFF